This T cell receptor beta chain came from a study of identical twins. Study results and caveats: It was possible that invariant MAIT and iNKT cells partly confounded the zero-insertion analyses.

V lost 7 bases and J 8 bases, leaving 9 bases between the germline ends. This CDR3 contains 11 residues. Germline V gene sequence: CDR1 LNHDA, CDR2 SQIVND (reference sequence). Template switching, a step in the protocol, added a universal primer site, and cDNA carried unique molecular identifiers. Via MiXCR, TCRdb re-called the 5' RACE reads, giving one row per CDR3 protein. The data contain about 890,000 distinct CDR3 sequences, about 12% of them singletons. Only healthy Caucasians were enrolled as donors. Remarks on this clonotype: Its antigen is not known.

The data were also submitted as part of a second study, on yellow fever vaccine responses in identical twins.

This TCR derives from a woman younger than 30 in good health. The gene calls are TRBV19 and TRBJ2-4; the D is unclear. Sequencing input: PBMCs. CDR3 nucleotide sequence: TGTGCCAGTACATGGGATGACATTCAGTACTTC. Protein: CASTWDDIQYF. The complete variable domain, with remaining parts taken from reference TRBV19 and TRBJ2-4, reads DGGITQSPKYLFRKEGQNVTLSCEQNLNHDAMYWYRQDPGQGLRLIYYSQIVNDFQKGDIAEGYSVSREKKESFPLTVTSAQKNPTAFYLCASTWDDIQYFGAGTRLSVL.